The rows below give T cell receptor beta chains drawn from one sample of a study of control samples from healthy donors and cancer patients. The table came from immunoSEQ multiplex PCR; TCRdb's copy has only in-frame clones and leaves some out. The sample lists about 54,000 clones; 95% to 96% were seen once. Specimen: blood. The receptor source for this set is a woman between 25 and 40 years old in good health. Each CDR3 is given with its conserved first and last residue. A D gene is named only where the DNA matches it firmly. Size is omitted from some rows. Given values are once, few, many or a class for expanded clones.

d_gene	j_gene	v_gene	abundance	CDR3nt	CDR3aa
-	TRBJ1-2	TRBV3-1/TRBV3-2	-	TGTGCCAGCAGCCAGGGGATTCATGGCTACACCTTC	CASSQGIHGYTF
-	TRBJ2-5	TRBV7-9	once	TGTGCCAGCAGCTTCTCTGCGGCAAGTAAAGAGACCCAGTACTTC	CASSFSAASKETQYF
-	TRBJ1-2	TRBV30	-	TGTGCCTGGAGTCGAGGAGGGGCGTCTGCATATGGCTACACCTTC	CAWSRGGASAYGYTF
-	TRBJ2-1	TRBV7-9	-	TGTGCCAGCAGCCCTCTCGGTGGGAGGAGCTCCTACAATGAGCAGTTCTTC	CASSPLGGRSSYNEQFF
-	TRBJ2-7	TRBV11-2	once	TGTGCCAGCAGCTTAGCAGGGAGCGAGCAGTACTTC	CASSLAGSEQYF
-	TRBJ2-6	TRBV6-2/TRBV6-3	-	TGTGCCAGCAGCGTGGGGGGTGGGGCCAACGTCCTGACTTTC	CASSVGGGANVLTF
-	TRBJ2-5	TRBV4-1	-	TGCGCCAGCAGCCTTGGGAGCGGCCAAGAGACCCAGTACTTC	CASSLGSGQETQYF
-	TRBJ1-3	TRBV7-9	-	TGTGCCAGCAGCTCCGGGACTGGAAACACCATATATTTT	CASSSGTGNTIYF
-	TRBJ2-2	TRBV19	-	TGTGCCAGTAGTATAGATCTGGGGCGCATCGGGGAGCTGTTTTTT	CASSIDLGRIGELFF
TRBD2	TRBJ2-1	TRBV7-2	-	TGTGCCAGCAGCTTGGACAGTTCCGGGACTAGCGCTTACAATGAGCAGTTCTTC	CASSLDSSGTSAYNEQFF
-	TRBJ2-2	TRBV2	-	TGTGCCAGCGGGGAGTTGAACACCGGGGAGCTGTTTTTT	CASGELNTGELFF
-	TRBJ2-1	TRBV19	few	TGTGCCAGTAGTATATTTGGGGGCGCCTACAATGAGCAGTTCTTC	CASSIFGGAYNEQFF
-	TRBJ1-2	TRBV21-1	-	TGTGCCAGCAGCAAAGGGACAGGAGCTAACTATGGCTACACCTTC	CASSKGTGANYGYTF
-	TRBJ2-5	TRBV23-1	-	TGCGCCAGCCCCTGGAGCGCCTTCCAAGAGACCCAGTACTTC	CASPWSAFQETQYF
TRBD1	TRBJ1-1	TRBV29-1	-	TGCAGCGTTGAAGGGAGGGGGCTTAGCACTGAAGCTTTCTTT	CSVEGRGLSTEAFF
-	TRBJ2-7	TRBV7-8	-	TGTGCCAGCAGCCCCTACCTGGAGGAAGTCGAGCAGTACTTC	CASSPYLEEVEQYF
TRBD2	TRBJ2-3	TRBV4-2	-	TGTGCCAGCAGCTCTCAAACTAGCGGGGGGCGGGATACGCAGTATTTT	CASSSQTSGGRDTQYF
-	TRBJ2-2	TRBV30	once	TGTGCCTGGAGCCCCCGCGGTGGGACCGGGGAGCTGTTTTTT	CAWSPRGGTGELFF
TRBD2	TRBJ2-3	TRBV2	-	TGTGCCAGCCTCACTAGCGGGGGCACAGATACGCAGTATTTT	CASLTSGGTDTQYF
-	TRBJ2-7	TRBV11-2	-	TGTGCCAGCAGCTATCGAGAGTACGAGCAGTACTTC	CASSYREYEQYF
-	TRBJ1-2	TRBV3-1/TRBV3-2	-	TGTGCCAGCAGCCAGGAAGGGGACTATGGCTACACCTTC	CASSQEGDYGYTF
-	TRBJ1-6	TRBV28	-	TGTGCCAGCAGTTTTTTAAGTTCAGAGGACTCACCCCTCCACTTT	CASSFLSSEDSPLHF
-	TRBJ2-1	TRBV9	-	TGTGCCAGCAGCGTAGTTCCAGGGAACAATGAGCAGTTCTTC	CASSVVPGNNEQFF
-	TRBJ1-4	TRBV21-1	-	TGTGCCAGCAGCAAAGCGCGGAGGGTTGAAAAACTGGTTTTT	CASSKARRVEKLVF
-	TRBJ2-2	TRBV5-1	-	TGCGCCAGCAGCTCAAGTTGGCCGAACACCGGGGAGCTGTTTTTT	CASSSSWPNTGELFF
-	TRBJ2-7	TRBV6-2/TRBV6-3	-	TGTGCCAGCAGTTACTCCCACGAAGGGCAGTACTTC	CASSYSHEGQYF
-	TRBJ2-7	TRBV7-9	once	TGTGCCAGCAGCCCAGGCCCCTACGAGCAGTACTTC	CASSPGPYEQYF
-	TRBJ1-1	TRBV19	-	TGCGCCAGTAATAGGGGAAATACTGAAGCTTTCTTT	CASNRGNTEAFF
-	TRBJ1-5	TRBV28	-	TGTGCCAGCAGTTTAGGGGGTGATAGCAATCAGCCCCAGCATTTT	CASSLGGDSNQPQHF
-	TRBJ1-2	TRBV4-1	-	TGCGCCAGCAGCCAAGCCACCCTCCCCGGAGGCTACACCTTC	CASSQATLPGGYTF
-	TRBJ2-5	TRBV30	-	TGTGCCTGGAAAAACCAGGAGAAAGAGACCCAGTACTTC	CAWKNQEKETQYF
TRBD2	TRBJ2-1	TRBV11-2	once	TGTGCCAGCAGCGTTACTAGCGGGAGCTACAATGAGCAGTTCTTC	CASSVTSGSYNEQFF